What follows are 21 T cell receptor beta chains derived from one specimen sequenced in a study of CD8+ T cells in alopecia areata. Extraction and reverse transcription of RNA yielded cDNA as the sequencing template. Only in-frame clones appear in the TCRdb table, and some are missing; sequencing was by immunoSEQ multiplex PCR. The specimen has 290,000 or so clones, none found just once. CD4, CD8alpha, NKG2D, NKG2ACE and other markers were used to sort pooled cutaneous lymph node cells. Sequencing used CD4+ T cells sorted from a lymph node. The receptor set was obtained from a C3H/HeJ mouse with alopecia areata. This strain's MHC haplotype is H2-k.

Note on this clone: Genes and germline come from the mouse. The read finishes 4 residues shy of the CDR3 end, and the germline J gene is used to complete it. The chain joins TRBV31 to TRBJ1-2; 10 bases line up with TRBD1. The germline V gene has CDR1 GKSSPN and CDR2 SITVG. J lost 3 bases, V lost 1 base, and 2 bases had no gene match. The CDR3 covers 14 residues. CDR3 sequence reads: CAWSPGQGHSDYTF. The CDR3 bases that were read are TGTGCCTGGAGTCCGGGACAGGGGCACTCC. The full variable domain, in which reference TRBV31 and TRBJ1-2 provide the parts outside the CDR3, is AQTIHQWPVAEIKAVGSPLSLGCTIKGKSSPNLYWYWQATGGTLQQLFYSITVGQVESVVQLNLSASRPKDDQFILSTEKLLLSHSGFYLCAWSPGQGHSDYTFGSGTRLLVI.

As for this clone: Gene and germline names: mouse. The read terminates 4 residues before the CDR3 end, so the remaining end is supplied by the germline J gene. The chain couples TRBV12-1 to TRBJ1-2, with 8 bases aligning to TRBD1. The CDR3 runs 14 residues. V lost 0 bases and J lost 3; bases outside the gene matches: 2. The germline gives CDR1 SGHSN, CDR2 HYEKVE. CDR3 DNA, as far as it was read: TGTGCCAGCTCTCTCGTCAGGGGGCACTCC. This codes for CASSLVRGHS. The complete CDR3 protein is CASSLVRGHSDYTF.

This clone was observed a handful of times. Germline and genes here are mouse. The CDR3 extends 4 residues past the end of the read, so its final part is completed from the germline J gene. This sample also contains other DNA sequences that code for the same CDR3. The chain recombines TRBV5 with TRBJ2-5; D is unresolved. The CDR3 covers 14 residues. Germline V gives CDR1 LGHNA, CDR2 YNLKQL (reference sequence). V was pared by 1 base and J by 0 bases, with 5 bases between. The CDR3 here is CASSQAVNQDTQYF. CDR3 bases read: TGTGCCAGCAGCCAAGCAGTTAACCAAGAC.

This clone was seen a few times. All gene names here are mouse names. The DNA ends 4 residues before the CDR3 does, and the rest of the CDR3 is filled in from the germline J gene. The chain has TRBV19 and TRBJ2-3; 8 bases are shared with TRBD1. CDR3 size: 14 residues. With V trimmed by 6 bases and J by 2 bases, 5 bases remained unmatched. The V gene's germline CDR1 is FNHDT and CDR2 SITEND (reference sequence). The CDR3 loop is CASTRGRDAETLYF. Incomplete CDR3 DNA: TGTGCCAGCACCAGGGGGCGCGATGCAGAA.

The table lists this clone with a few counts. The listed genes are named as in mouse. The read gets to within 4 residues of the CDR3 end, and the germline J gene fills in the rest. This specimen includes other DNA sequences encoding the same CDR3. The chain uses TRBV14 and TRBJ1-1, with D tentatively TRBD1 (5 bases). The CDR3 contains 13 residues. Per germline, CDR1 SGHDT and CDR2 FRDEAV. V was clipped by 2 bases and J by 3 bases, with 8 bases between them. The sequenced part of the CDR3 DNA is TGTGCCAGCAGTTTGGGGGGTGACACA. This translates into CASSLGGDT. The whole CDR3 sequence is CASSLGGDTEVFF.

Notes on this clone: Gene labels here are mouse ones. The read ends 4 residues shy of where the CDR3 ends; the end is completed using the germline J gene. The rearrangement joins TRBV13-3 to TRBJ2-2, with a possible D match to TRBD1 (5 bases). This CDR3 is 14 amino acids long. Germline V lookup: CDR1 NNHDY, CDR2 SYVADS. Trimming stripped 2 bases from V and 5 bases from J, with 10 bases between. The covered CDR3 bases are TGTGCCAGCAGTGACAGGGAGAGGACCGGG. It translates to CASSDRERTG. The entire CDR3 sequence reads CASSDRERTGQLYF.

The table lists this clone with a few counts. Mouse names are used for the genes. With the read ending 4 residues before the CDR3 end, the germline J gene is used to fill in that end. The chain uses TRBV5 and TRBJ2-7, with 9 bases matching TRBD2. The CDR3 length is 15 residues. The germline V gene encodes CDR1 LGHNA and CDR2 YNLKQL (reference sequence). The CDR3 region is CASSPRDWALYEQYF. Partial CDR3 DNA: TGTGCCAGCAGCCCCCGGGACTGGGCTTTGTAT.

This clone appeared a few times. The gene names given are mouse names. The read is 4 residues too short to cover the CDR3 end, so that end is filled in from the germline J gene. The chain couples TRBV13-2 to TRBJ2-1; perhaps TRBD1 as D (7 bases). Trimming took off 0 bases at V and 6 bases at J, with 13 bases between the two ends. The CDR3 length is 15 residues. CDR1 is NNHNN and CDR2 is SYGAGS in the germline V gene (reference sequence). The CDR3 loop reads CASGDARGPGAEQFF. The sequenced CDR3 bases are TGTGCCAGCGGTGATGCTAGGGGGCCGGGTGCT.

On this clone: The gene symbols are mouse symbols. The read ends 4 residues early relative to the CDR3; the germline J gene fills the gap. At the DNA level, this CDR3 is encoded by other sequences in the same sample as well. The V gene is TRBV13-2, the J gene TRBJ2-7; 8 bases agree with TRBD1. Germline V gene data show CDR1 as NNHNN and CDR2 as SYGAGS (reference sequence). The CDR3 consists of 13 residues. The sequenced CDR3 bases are TGTGCCAGCGGTGGCGACAGGGGTTAT. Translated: CASGGDRGY. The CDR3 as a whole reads CASGGDRGYEQYF.

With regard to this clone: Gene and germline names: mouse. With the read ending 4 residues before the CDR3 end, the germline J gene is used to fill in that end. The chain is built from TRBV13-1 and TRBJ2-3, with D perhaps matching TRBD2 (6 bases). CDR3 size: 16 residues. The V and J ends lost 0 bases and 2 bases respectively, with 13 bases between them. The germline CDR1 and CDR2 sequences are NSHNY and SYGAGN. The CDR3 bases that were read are TGTGCCAGCAGTGATGCAGGTCTGGGGAATGCAGAA. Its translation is CASSDAGLGNAE. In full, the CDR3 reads CASSDAGLGNAETLYF.

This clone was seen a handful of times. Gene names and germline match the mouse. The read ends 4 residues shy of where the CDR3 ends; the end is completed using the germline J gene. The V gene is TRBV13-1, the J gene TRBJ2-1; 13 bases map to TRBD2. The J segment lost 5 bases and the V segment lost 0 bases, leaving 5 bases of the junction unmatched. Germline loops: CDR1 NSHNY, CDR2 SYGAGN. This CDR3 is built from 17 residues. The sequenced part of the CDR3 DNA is TGTGCCAGCAGTGATGCTGGACTGGGGGGGCGAGATGCT. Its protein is CASSDAGLGGRDA. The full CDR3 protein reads CASSDAGLGGRDAEQFF.

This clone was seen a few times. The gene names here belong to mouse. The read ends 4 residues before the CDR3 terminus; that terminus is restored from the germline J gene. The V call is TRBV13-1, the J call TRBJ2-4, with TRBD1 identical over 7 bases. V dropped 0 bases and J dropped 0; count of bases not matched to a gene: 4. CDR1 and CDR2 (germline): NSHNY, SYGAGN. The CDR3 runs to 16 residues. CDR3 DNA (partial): TGTGCCAGCAGTGATGCAGGGGGTTGGAGTCAAAAC. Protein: CASSDAGGWSQN. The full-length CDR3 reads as CASSDAGGWSQNTLYF.

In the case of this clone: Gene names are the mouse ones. The DNA read from the CDR3 is TGTGCCAGCAGGGACAGGGGGAGGAATAACTATGCT. It is translated as CASRDRGRNNYA. The CDR3 in full is CASRDRGRNNYAEQFF. This sequence joins TRBV19 and TRBJ2-1; 10 bases line up with TRBD1. The read is 4 residues too short to cover the CDR3 end, so that end is filled in from the germline J gene. V lost 5 bases, J lost 0 bases, and 5 bases stayed unmatched. Looked up from germline, CDR1 is FNHDT and CDR2 is SITEND (reference sequence). The CDR3 runs 16 residues. The full variable domain, rest sourced from reference TRBV19 and TRBJ2-1, is GGIITQTPKFLIGQEGQKLTLKCQQNFNHDTMYWYRQDSGKGLRLIYYSITENDLQKGDLSEGYDASREKKSSFSLTVTSAQKNEMAVFLCASRDRGRNNYAEQFFGPGTRLTVL.

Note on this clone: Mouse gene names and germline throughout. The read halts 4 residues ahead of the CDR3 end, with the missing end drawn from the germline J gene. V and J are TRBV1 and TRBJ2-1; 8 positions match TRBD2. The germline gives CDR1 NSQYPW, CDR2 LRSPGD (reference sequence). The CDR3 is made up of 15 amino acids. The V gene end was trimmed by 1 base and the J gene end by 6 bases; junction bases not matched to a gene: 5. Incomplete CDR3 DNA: TGCACCTGCAGTGCAGCGGGGGGGCGGGTTGCT. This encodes CTCSAAGGRVA. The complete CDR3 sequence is CTCSAAGGRVAEQFF.

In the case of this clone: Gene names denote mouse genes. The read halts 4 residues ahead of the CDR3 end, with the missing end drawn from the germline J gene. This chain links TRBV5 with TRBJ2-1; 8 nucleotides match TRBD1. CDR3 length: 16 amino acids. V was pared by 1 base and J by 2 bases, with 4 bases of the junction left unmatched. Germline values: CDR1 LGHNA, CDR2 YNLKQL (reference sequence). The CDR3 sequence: CASSQAGQEDYAEQFF. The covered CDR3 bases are TGTGCCAGCAGCCAAGCGGGACAGGAGGACTATGCT.

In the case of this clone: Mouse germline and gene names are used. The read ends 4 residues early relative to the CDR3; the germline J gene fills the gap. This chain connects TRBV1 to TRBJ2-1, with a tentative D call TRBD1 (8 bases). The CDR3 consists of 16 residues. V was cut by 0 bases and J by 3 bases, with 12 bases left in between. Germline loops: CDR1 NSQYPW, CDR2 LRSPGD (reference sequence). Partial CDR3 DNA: TGCACCTGCAGTGCAGATAACAGGGGGGGCTATGCT. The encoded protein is CTCSADNRGGYA. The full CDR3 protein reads CTCSADNRGGYAEQFF. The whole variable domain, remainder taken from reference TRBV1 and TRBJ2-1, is VTLLEQNPRWRLVPRGQAVNLRCILKNSQYPWMSWYQQDLQKQLQWLFTLRSPGDKEVKSLPGADYLATRVTDTELRLQVANMSQGRTLYCTCSADNRGGYAEQFFGPGTRLTVL.

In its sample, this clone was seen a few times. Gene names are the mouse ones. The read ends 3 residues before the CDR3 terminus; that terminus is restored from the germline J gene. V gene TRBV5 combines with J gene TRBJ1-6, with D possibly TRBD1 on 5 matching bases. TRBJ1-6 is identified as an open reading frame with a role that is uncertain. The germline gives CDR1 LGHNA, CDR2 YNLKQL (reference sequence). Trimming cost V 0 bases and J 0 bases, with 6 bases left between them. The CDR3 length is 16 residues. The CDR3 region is CASSQDGGSYNSPLYF. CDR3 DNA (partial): TGTGCCAGCAGCCAAGATGGGGGTTCCTATAATTCGCCC.

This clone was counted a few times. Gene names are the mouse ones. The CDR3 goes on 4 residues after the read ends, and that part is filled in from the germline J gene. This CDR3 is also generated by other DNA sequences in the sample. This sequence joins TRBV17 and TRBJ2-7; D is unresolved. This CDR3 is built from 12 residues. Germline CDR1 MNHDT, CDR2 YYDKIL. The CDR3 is CASSRDRYEQYF. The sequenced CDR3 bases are TGTGCTAGCAGTAGAGACAGATAT. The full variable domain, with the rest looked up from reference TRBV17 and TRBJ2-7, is DTTVKQNPRYKLARVGKPVNLICSQTMNHDTMYWYQKKPNQAPKLLLFYYDKILNREADTFEKFQSSRPNNSFCSLYIGSAGLEYSAMYLCASSRDRYEQYFGPGTRLTVL.

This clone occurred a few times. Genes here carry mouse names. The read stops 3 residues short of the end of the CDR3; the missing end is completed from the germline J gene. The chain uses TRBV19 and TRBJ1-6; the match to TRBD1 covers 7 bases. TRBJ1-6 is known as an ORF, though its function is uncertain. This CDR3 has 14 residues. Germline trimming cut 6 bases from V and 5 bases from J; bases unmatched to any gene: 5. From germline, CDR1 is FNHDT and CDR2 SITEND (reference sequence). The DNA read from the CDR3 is TGTGCCAGCACAAGACAGGGCAATAATTCGCCC. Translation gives CASTRQGNNSP. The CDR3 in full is CASTRQGNNSPLYF.

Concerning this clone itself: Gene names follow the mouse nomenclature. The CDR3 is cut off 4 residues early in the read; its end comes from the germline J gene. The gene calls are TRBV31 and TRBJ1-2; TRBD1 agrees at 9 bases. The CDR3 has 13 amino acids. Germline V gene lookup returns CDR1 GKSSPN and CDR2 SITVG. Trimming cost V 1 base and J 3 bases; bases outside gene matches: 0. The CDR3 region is CAWSRDRDSDYTF. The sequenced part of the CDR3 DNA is TGTGCCTGGAGTCGGGACAGGGACTCC.

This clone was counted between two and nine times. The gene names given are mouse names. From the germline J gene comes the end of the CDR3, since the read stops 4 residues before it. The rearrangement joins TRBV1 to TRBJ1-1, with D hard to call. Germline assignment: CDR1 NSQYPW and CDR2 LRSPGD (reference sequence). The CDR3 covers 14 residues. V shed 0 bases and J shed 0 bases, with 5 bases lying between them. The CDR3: CTCSADIANTEVFF. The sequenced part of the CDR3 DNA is TGCACCTGCAGTGCAGACATTGCAAACACA.